This T cell receptor beta chain was captured in a study of blood T cell repertoires in COVID-19. As for the study in general: Recovery among Cohort 3 donors was established by two negative PCRs, clearance, or symptom resolution.

Living in under 30 US areas, the participants were between about 18 and 100 years of age. Allocation to cohorts depended on clinical history reported by the participants. Sequencing used immunoSEQ multiplex PCR; TCRdb keeps in-frame clones, though not all of them. The profile shows some 220,000 clones, around 85% of them singletons. The receptor was derived from a woman aged 45-65 years in a cohort exposed to, infected with or recovered from COVID-19 (not recorded which). The sequenced material came from PBMCs or T cells enriched from blood (not recorded which).

The DNA of the CDR3 is TGTGCCAGCAGCTCCAACGGGTGGACTAATGAAAAACTGTTTTTT. This gives the protein CASSSNGWTNEKLFF. The chain couples TRBV7-9 to TRBJ1-4; D is undetermined. Trimming pared 4 bases from V and 2 bases from J, leaving 11 bases between. Germline CDR1 reads SEHNR; CDR2 reads FQNEAQ (reference sequence). The length of the CDR3 is 15 residues.